Below are 10 T cell receptor beta chains sequenced from a single sample in a study of blood T cell repertoires in COVID-19. Data came from immunoSEQ multiplex PCR; TCRdb stores just in-frame clones and leaves some out. The sample holds around 290,000 clones, approximately 88% seen once. Material for sequencing was PBMCs or T cells enriched from blood (not recorded which). The receptors derive from a woman in her thirties or forties who had recovered from COVID-19.

The rearrangement uses TRBV11-2 and TRBJ2-1; 10 bases line up with TRBD2. In germline, CDR1 is SGHAT, CDR2 FQNNGV. CDR3 length: 14 amino acids. After removal of 4 bases from V and 9 bases from J, the junction contained 6 bases not matched to a gene. CDR3 loop: CASSSSGSRSEQFF. The DNA of the CDR3 is TGTGCCAGCAGCTCTAGCGGGAGTAGGAGTGAGCAGTTCTTC.

V is TRBV30 and J is TRBJ2-7, with D maybe TRBD1 (6 bases). Germline CDR1 reads GTSNPN; CDR2 reads SVGIG (reference sequence). The CDR3 sequence is 13 residues long. Trimming shortened V by 2 bases and J by 1 base, and 9 bases separated the two germline ends. Here the CDR3 DNA reads TGTGCCTGGAGTAGTCAGGGGTCCTACGAGCAGTACTTC. Its translation is CAWSSQGSYEQYF. The full variable domain, in which reference TRBV30 and TRBJ2-7 provide the parts outside the CDR3, is SQTIHQWPATLVQPVGSPLSLECTVEGTSNPNLYWYRQAAGRGLQLLFYSVGIGQISSEVPQNLSASRPQDRQFILSSKKLLLSDSGFYLCAWSSQGSYEQYFGPGTRLTVT.

V is TRBV7-9 and J is TRBJ2-7; a possible D gene is TRBD2 (5 bases). V shed 1 base and J shed 2 bases, with 15 bases lying between them. This CDR3 is 16 amino acids long. Germline loops: CDR1 SEHNR, CDR2 FQNEAQ (reference sequence). CDR3 sequence reads: CASSLVKGSRTYEQYF. The CDR3 region has the DNA TGTGCCAGCAGCTTAGTTAAAGGGAGTCGAACCTACGAGCAGTACTTC.

The chain carries TRBV5-4 and TRBJ2-7; 7 positions match TRBD1. The V gene end was trimmed by 4 bases and the J gene end by 1 base; junction bases not matched to a gene: 11. Per the germline V gene, CDR1 is SGHNT and CDR2 is YYREEE (reference sequence). This CDR3 contains 16 residues. CDR3 loop: CASSRKWGQLSYEQYF. In nucleotides, the CDR3 is TGTGCCAGCAGCAGGAAATGGGGACAGCTTTCCTACGAGCAGTACTTC.

V is TRBV6-1 and J is TRBJ1-2, with D perhaps TRBD1 (5 bases). Germline lookup yields CDR1 MNHNS and CDR2 SASEGT. The CDR3 is made up of 15 amino acids. Trimming shortened V by 4 bases and J by 4 bases, and 16 bases separated the two germline ends. CDR3: CASSGELTVPYGYTF. The CDR3 nucleotides are TGTGCCAGCAGTGGTGAATTGACAGTCCCCTATGGCTACACCTTC.

CDR3 coding DNA: TGTGCCTGGAGTGTAGACAGGGCAGCCGGAAACACCATATATTTT. Protein: CAWSVDRAAGNTIYF. This chain links TRBV30 with TRBJ1-3; 7 bases align to TRBD1. The CDR3 runs to 15 residues. The germline CDR1 and CDR2 sequences are GTSNPN and SVGIG (reference sequence). The J segment lost 4 bases and the V segment lost 0 bases, leaving 6 bases of the junction unmatched.

V is TRBV5-1 and J is TRBJ1-3; D possibly corresponds to TRBD1 (6 bases). CDR3 length equals 14 residues. The V end lost 3 bases, the J end lost 2 bases, and 9 bases lay between the germline ends. Per the germline V gene, CDR1 is SGHRS and CDR2 is YFSETQ. In DNA, the CDR3 is TGCGCCAGCAGCTCGGGGACACCTGGAAACACCATATATTTT. Amino acids: CASSSGTPGNTIYF.

This chain uses TRBV5-1 with TRBJ2-3, with D possibly TRBD2 on 6 matching bases. V dropped 1 base and J dropped 4 bases, with 13 bases sitting between them. The germline V gene encodes CDR1 SGHRS and CDR2 YFSETQ. The CDR3 length is 15 residues. In DNA, the CDR3 is TGCGCCAGCAGCTTGATCTCGGGAGTACCAGATACGCAGTATTTT. Protein product: CASSLISGVPDTQYF.

This chain uses TRBV19 with TRBJ1-2; TRBD1 agrees at 7 bases. Germline CDR1 is LNHDA and CDR2 is SQIVND (reference sequence). J gave up 8 bases and V 9 bases, and 12 bases lay outside the gene matches. This CDR3 has 13 residues. The CDR3 sequence is CASTRGGTAGYTF. DNA of the CDR3: TGTGCCAGCACACGTGGGGGGACAGCCGGCTACACCTTC.

The J gene is TRBJ2-3, the V gene TRBV11-1, with TRBD1 matching 10 bases. V lost 5 bases to trimming and J lost 3 bases; unmatched junction nucleotides: 2. The CDR3 loop spans 14 amino acids. The germline gives CDR1 SGHAT, CDR2 FQDESV (reference sequence). The CDR3 coding sequence is TGTGCCAGCAGCGGACAGGGGGGAACAGATACGCAGTATTTT. The encoded protein is CASSGQGGTDTQYF.